The 8 T cell receptor beta chains in this list originate from one sample, sequenced in a study of regulatory T cells in long-lasting Graves disease (dated by TCRdb to about 2021). Read against the paper, the sample's time point label means: newly diagnosed GD, antithyroid drugs for less than 3 months. For both TCR sequencing and RNA sequencing, RNA was extracted from PBMCs using TRIzol. Library creation used multiplex PCR. Instrument used: Illumina HiSeq 4000. CDR3 regions were amplified by Arm-PCR with iRepertoire HTBI primers to construct TCR beta libraries. TCRdb cleaned the public reads at Q25 with fastp, built clones with MiXCR and kept in-frame beta chains. Identical CDR3 protein sequences are pooled into one entry, listed with their most common genes and DNA. The sample table contains roughly 500,000 distinct CDR3 sequences; only one count was recorded for approximately 12% of them. Roughly a tenth of the sample is in the top ten clones.

The same data also went into a second study, on T cells in Graves' hyperthyroidism and ophthalmopathy.

This specimen was peripheral blood mononuclear cells (PBMCs), taken at new diagnosis, from a patient treated with antithyroid drugs. The receptors shown here come from a man aged 25-45 years with Graves disease. Donor details come from another sample of the same person, matched by shared clones.

This clonotype has a count of ten or more. The chain employs TRBV2 and TRBJ2-1; 8 bases map to TRBD1. Germline-derived CDR1 and CDR2 are SNHLY and FYNNEI. The junction had 6 bases not matched to a gene; V was cut back by 4 bases and J by 7 bases. The CDR3 sequence is 14 residues long. The CDR3 bases are TGTGCCAGCAGTGGAGGACAGGGAGTTAATGAGCAGTTCTTC. Translated: CASSGGQGVNEQFF. The full variable domain, in which reference TRBV2 and TRBJ2-1 provide the parts outside the CDR3, is EPEVTQTPSHQVTQMGQEVILRCVPISNHLYFYWYRQILGQKVEFLVSFYNNEISEKSEIFDDQFSVERPDGSNFTLKIRSTKLEDSAMYFCASSGGQGVNEQFFGPGTRLTVL.

As for this clonotype: Because the CDR3 is missing its conserved closing phenylalanine or tryptophan, this is likely a read error. The chain recombines TRBV7-2 with TRBJ2-4, with TRBD2 matching over 7 bases. Germline CDR1 SGHTA, CDR2 FQGNSA. This CDR3 has 14 residues. V dropped 5 bases and J dropped 9; count of bases not matched to a gene: 10. This CDR3 reads CASSQERGRAIQYL. CDR3 DNA sequence: TGTGCCAGCAGCCAAGAGCGGGGCAGGGCCATTCAGTACCTC.

In its sample, this clonotype was seen many times. V and J are TRBV5-1 and TRBJ2-5, with 8 positions matching TRBD1. The V gene's germline CDR1 is SGHRS and CDR2 YFSETQ. V lost 2 bases to trimming and J lost 5 bases; unmatched junction nucleotides: 8. The CDR3 contains 15 residues. The CDR3 here is CASSLSQGARETQYF. The DNA for the CDR3 is TGCGCCAGCAGCTTATCGCAGGGGGCCCGGGAGACCCAGTACTTC.

This clonotype has ten or more counts. J is TRBJ2-7 and V is TRBV29-1; 10 bases are a match to TRBD2. V shed 0 bases and J 0 bases; nucleotides not matched to a gene: 5. The germline V gene has CDR1 SQVTM and CDR2 ANQGSEA. The CDR3 runs 16 residues. The CDR3 sequence is CSVEDHTSGNSYEQYF. In DNA form, the CDR3 reads TGCAGCGTTGAAGATCATACTAGCGGGAACTCCTACGAGCAGTACTTC.

J is TRBJ2-7 and V is TRBV4-1; 7 nucleotides align to TRBD2. The germline gives CDR1 MGHRA, CDR2 YSYEKL. The CDR3 covers 16 residues. Trimming cost V 3 bases and J 5 bases; bases outside gene matches: 13. Here the CDR3 DNA reads TGCGCCAGCAGCCACTATTCTCAGCGGGATACGAACGAGCAGTACTTC. It encodes CASSHYSQRDTNEQYF.

This clonotype was picked up many times. The J gene is TRBJ2-7, the V gene TRBV29-1; D may be TRBD1 (5 bases). The CDR3 length is 13 residues. Looked up from germline, CDR1 is SQVTM and CDR2 is ANQGSEA. The V end was cut by 2 bases, the J end by 3 bases, with 11 bases between. The CDR3 nucleotides are TGCAGCGTTGAACGGCAGGGTGGCTACGAGCAGTACTTC. Its translation is CSVERQGGYEQYF.

This clonotype was counted ten times or more. The V gene is TRBV27, the J gene TRBJ2-7; 12 nucleotides match TRBD2. With V trimmed by 4 bases and J by 7 bases, 11 bases remained unmatched. Germline CDR1 MNHEY, CDR2 SMNVEV (reference sequence). There are 16 residues in the CDR3. The CDR3 here is CASSWTSGTPLGEQYF. The CDR3 DNA sequence: TGTGCCAGCAGTTGGACTAGCGGGACTCCCCTCGGGGAGCAGTACTTC.

There are many counts of this clonotype. This rearrangement joins TRBV10-3 to TRBJ1-1; D remains ambiguous. Germline V gene lookup returns CDR1 ENHRY and CDR2 SYGVKD. CDR3 size: 14 residues. V was pared by 3 bases and J by 5 bases, with 13 bases between. The CDR3 nucleotides read TGTGCCATCAGTGAAAGGGTCGGAAAGACTGAAGCTTTCTTT. The encoded protein is CAISERVGKTEAFF.